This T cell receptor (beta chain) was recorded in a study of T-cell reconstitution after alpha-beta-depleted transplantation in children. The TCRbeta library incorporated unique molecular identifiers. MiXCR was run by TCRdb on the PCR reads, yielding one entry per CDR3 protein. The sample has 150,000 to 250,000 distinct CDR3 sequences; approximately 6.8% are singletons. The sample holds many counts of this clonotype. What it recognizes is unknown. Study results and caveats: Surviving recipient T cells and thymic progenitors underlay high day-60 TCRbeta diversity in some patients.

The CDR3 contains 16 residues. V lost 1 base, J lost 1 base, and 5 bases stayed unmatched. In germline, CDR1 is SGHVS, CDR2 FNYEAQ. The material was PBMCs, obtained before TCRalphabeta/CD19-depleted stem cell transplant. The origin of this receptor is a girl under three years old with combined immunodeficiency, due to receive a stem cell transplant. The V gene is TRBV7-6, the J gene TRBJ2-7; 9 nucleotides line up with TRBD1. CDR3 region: CASSLGGTGLSYEQYF. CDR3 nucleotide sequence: TGTGCCAGCAGCTTAGGTGGGACAGGGTTATCCTACGAGCAGTACTTC.